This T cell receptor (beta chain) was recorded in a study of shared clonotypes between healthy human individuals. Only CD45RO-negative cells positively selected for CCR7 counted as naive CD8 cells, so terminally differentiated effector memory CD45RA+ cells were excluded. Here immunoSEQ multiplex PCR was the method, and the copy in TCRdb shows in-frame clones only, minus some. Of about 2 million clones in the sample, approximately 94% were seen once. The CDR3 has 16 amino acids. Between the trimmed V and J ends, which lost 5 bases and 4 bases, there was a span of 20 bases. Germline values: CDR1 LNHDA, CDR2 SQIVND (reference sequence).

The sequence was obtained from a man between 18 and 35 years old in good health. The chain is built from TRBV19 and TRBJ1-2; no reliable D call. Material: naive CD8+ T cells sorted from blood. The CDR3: CASSPPPPAVTYGYTF. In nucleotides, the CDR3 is TGTGCCAGTAGTCCCCCTCCCCCCGCAGTGACCTATGGCTACACCTTC.